Listed below are T cell receptor beta chains from one sample, sequenced in a study of cytomegalovirus exposure and HLA in healthy donors. TCRdb's table, derived via immunoSEQ multiplex PCR, lists solely in-frame clones and lacks some. The sample contains 200,000 or so clones, 70% to 80% of which appear only once. The specimen sequenced was PBMCs. The receptors stem from a woman in her 30s in good health and CMV-seropositive. Each CDR3 is given with its conserved first and last residue. D genes are given only for firm matches. Part of the rows lack a size; the others show once, few, many or a class for expanded clones.

v_call: TRBV6-6
d_call: -
j_call: TRBJ2-1
clone_size: -
cdr3_nt: TGTGCCAGCAGTTACGGCGGGGCGATCAATGAGCAGTTCTTC
cdr3_aa: CASSYGGAINEQFF

v_call: TRBV30
d_call: TRBD1
j_call: TRBJ2-7
clone_size: -
cdr3_nt: TGTGCCTGGAGAGACCTGGGACAGATCCACGAGCAGTACTTC
cdr3_aa: CAWRDLGQIHEQYF

v_call: TRBV5-1
d_call: -
j_call: TRBJ1-5
clone_size: -
cdr3_nt: TGCGCCAGCAGCTTTGGAGGGAACCGGCCCCAGCATTTT
cdr3_aa: CASSFGGNRPQHF

v_call: TRBV7-2
d_call: -
j_call: TRBJ2-5
clone_size: -
cdr3_nt: TGTGCCAGCAGCTTAGGAGGGGGATTCCCCGAGACCCAGTACTTC
cdr3_aa: CASSLGGGFPETQYF

v_call: TRBV18
d_call: -
j_call: TRBJ2-7
clone_size: -
cdr3_nt: TGTGCCAGCTCACCACGGGACAAAACTGGGCAGTACTTC
cdr3_aa: CASSPRDKTGQYF

v_call: TRBV2
d_call: -
j_call: TRBJ1-1
clone_size: -
cdr3_nt: TGTGCCAGCAGTCGGGGCAGGGGAATGAACACTGAAGCTTTCTTT
cdr3_aa: CASSRGRGMNTEAFF

v_call: TRBV7-8
d_call: -
j_call: TRBJ1-2
clone_size: -
cdr3_nt: TGTGCCAGCAGCTTAGTCAGGAACTATGGCTACACCTTC
cdr3_aa: CASSLVRNYGYTF

v_call: TRBV6-6
d_call: -
j_call: TRBJ1-2
clone_size: -
cdr3_nt: TGTGCCAGCAGTTACTCGAGTAGGACATGGCATGGCTACACCTTC
cdr3_aa: CASSYSSRTWHGYTF

v_call: TRBV7-9
d_call: TRBD1
j_call: TRBJ1-5
clone_size: -
cdr3_nt: TGTGCCAGCAGCTCGGGACAGTTAATCAATCAGCCCCAGCATTTT
cdr3_aa: CASSSGQLINQPQHF

v_call: TRBV27
d_call: TRBD1
j_call: TRBJ1-1
clone_size: -
cdr3_nt: TGTGCCAGCAGTTTATCCGGGACAGGGAAGGGCGCTTTCTTT
cdr3_aa: CASSLSGTGKGAFF

v_call: TRBV14
d_call: -
j_call: TRBJ1-1
clone_size: -
cdr3_nt: TGTGCCAGTAGTAACGCCGGGACAAGGGGTGAAGCTTTCTTT
cdr3_aa: CASSNAGTRGEAFF

v_call: TRBV27
d_call: TRBD1
j_call: TRBJ2-7
clone_size: -
cdr3_nt: TGTGCCAGCAGCTACAGGGGCCCAACCTACGAGCAGTACTTC
cdr3_aa: CASSYRGPTYEQYF

v_call: TRBV30
d_call: TRBD1
j_call: TRBJ1-2
clone_size: -
cdr3_nt: TGTGCCTGGGTAGGGCAGGGGGCCTATGGCTACACCTTC
cdr3_aa: CAWVGQGAYGYTF

v_call: TRBV19
d_call: TRBD1
j_call: TRBJ1-2
clone_size: few
cdr3_nt: TGTGCCAGTATTAATCGACAGGGCCACTCCTATGGCTACACCTTC
cdr3_aa: CASINRQGHSYGYTF

v_call: TRBV7-2
d_call: -
j_call: TRBJ2-1
clone_size: -
cdr3_nt: TGTGCCAGCAGCTTAGGAACGCCGGGTCCCTACAATGAGCAGTTCTTC
cdr3_aa: CASSLGTPGPYNEQFF

v_call: TRBV5-4
d_call: -
j_call: TRBJ2-5
clone_size: -
cdr3_nt: TGTGCCAGCAGCTTCAAGACAGGTGGGGTCCAAGAGACCCAGTACTTC
cdr3_aa: CASSFKTGGVQETQYF

v_call: TRBV7-9
d_call: -
j_call: TRBJ1-2
clone_size: -
cdr3_nt: TGTGCCAGCAGCCCGCAAGGGGGAATCCGTTATGGCTACACCTTC
cdr3_aa: CASSPQGGIRYGYTF

v_call: TRBV5-6
d_call: -
j_call: TRBJ1-5
clone_size: -
cdr3_nt: TGTGCCAGCAGCTTAATTAGCTGGGGGCAGACCCAGCATTTT
cdr3_aa: CASSLISWGQTQHF

v_call: TRBV7-2
d_call: TRBD2
j_call: TRBJ2-3
clone_size: -
cdr3_nt: TGTGCCAGCAGGACCCATCCGGGACTAGAAACAGATACGCAGTATTTT
cdr3_aa: CASRTHPGLETDTQYF

v_call: TRBV11-1
d_call: TRBD1
j_call: TRBJ2-3
clone_size: -
cdr3_nt: TGTGCCAGCAGTTTGGGACAGGCGTCCCCCGATACGCAGTATTTT
cdr3_aa: CASSLGQASPDTQYF

v_call: TRBV7-2
d_call: TRBD1
j_call: TRBJ1-2
clone_size: -
cdr3_nt: TGTGCCAGCACCCTCAGGGGGACGGCCTCGGGTGGCTACACCTTC
cdr3_aa: CASTLRGTASGGYTF

v_call: TRBV10-3
d_call: -
j_call: TRBJ1-1
clone_size: few
cdr3_nt: TGTGCCATCAGCTCTGAGGGCACTGAAGCTTTCTTT
cdr3_aa: CAISSEGTEAFF

v_call: TRBV28
d_call: TRBD1
j_call: TRBJ2-7
clone_size: -
cdr3_nt: TGTGCCAGCAGAACAGGGGACTCCTACGAGCAGTACTTC
cdr3_aa: CASRTGDSYEQYF

v_call: TRBV10-3
d_call: TRBD2
j_call: TRBJ2-2
clone_size: -
cdr3_nt: TGTGCCATCAAGGTCGGGGAGGGAGCGAACACCGGGGAGCTGTTTTTT
cdr3_aa: CAIKVGEGANTGELFF

v_call: TRBV7-3
d_call: -
j_call: TRBJ2-6
clone_size: once
cdr3_nt: TGTGCCAGCAGGTCGGAGTCTGGGGCCAACGTCCTGACTTTC
cdr3_aa: CASRSESGANVLTF

v_call: TRBV29-1
d_call: TRBD2
j_call: TRBJ2-3
clone_size: -
cdr3_nt: TGCAGCGTTGTATCTGCGGCGGGACTAACGATTACGCAGTATTTT
cdr3_aa: CSVVSAAGLTITQYF

v_call: TRBV11-3
d_call: -
j_call: TRBJ2-2
clone_size: -
cdr3_nt: TGTGCCAGCAGACCAGACAAATACACCGGGGAGCTGTTTTTT
cdr3_aa: CASRPDKYTGELFF

v_call: TRBV28
d_call: TRBD1
j_call: TRBJ1-1
clone_size: -
cdr3_nt: TGTGCCAGCACCCGCCCAGGGGGCAACACTGAAGCTTTCTTT
cdr3_aa: CASTRPGGNTEAFF

v_call: TRBV29-1
d_call: TRBD1
j_call: TRBJ1-2
clone_size: -
cdr3_nt: TGCAGCCTCTGGACAGGGGGAACTGGCTACACCTTC
cdr3_aa: CSLWTGGTGYTF

v_call: TRBV23-1
d_call: TRBD1
j_call: TRBJ2-7
clone_size: -
cdr3_nt: TGCGCCAGCAGTCAACATAGGGCCAGGGGGCGCAGCTCCTACGAGCAGTACTTC
cdr3_aa: CASSQHRARGRSSYEQYF

v_call: TRBV7-9
d_call: -
j_call: TRBJ2-7
clone_size: once
cdr3_nt: TGTGCCAGCAGCTTAGACGGGGGGCCATCCTACGAGCAGTACTTC
cdr3_aa: CASSLDGGPSYEQYF

v_call: TRBV30
d_call: -
j_call: TRBJ2-7
clone_size: -
cdr3_nt: TGTGCCTGGAGACTAGGACAGGGGGCTAGCGGGGGGAGCTACGAGCAGTACTTC
cdr3_aa: CAWRLGQGASGGSYEQYF

v_call: TRBV18
d_call: TRBD2
j_call: TRBJ2-3
clone_size: -
cdr3_nt: TGTGCCAGCTCACCACGGGAAAGCGGGAGGGGTGATACGCAGTATTTT
cdr3_aa: CASSPRESGRGDTQYF

v_call: TRBV5-4
d_call: -
j_call: TRBJ2-7
clone_size: -
cdr3_nt: TGTGCCAGCAGCCCAGGGACATTTCCGTCCTACGAGCAGTACTTC
cdr3_aa: CASSPGTFPSYEQYF

v_call: TRBV4-1
d_call: TRBD1
j_call: TRBJ1-3
clone_size: few
cdr3_nt: TGCGCCAGCAGCCCCCGCACAATGTGGGCCAGGGGGAGCTCTGGAAACACCATATATTTT
cdr3_aa: CASSPRTMWARGSSGNTIYF

v_call: TRBV30
d_call: TRBD1
j_call: TRBJ1-6
clone_size: -
cdr3_nt: TGTGCCTGGAGTGTAGGCTCCCCAGGGGGAGGACCCCTCCACTTT
cdr3_aa: CAWSVGSPGGGPLHF

v_call: TRBV18
d_call: TRBD1
j_call: TRBJ1-4
clone_size: -
cdr3_nt: TGTGCCAGCTCACCCCAGGGGGATCGGTCTAATGAAAAACTGTTTTTT
cdr3_aa: CASSPQGDRSNEKLFF

v_call: TRBV5-1
d_call: -
j_call: TRBJ2-5
clone_size: -
cdr3_nt: TGCGCCAGCAGCTTATTACTAGACGGAGAGCCCCAGTACTTC
cdr3_aa: CASSLLLDGEPQYF

v_call: TRBV9
d_call: -
j_call: TRBJ2-5
clone_size: -
cdr3_nt: TGTGCCAGCAGCGTTCAGGGCGTTGAGACCCAGTACTTC
cdr3_aa: CASSVQGVETQYF

v_call: TRBV18
d_call: -
j_call: TRBJ1-3
clone_size: -
cdr3_nt: TGTGCCAGCTCACCCCTTGAAGTTCGAGGCACCATATATTTT
cdr3_aa: CASSPLEVRGTIYF

v_call: TRBV11-3
d_call: -
j_call: TRBJ1-1
clone_size: -
cdr3_nt: TGTGCCAGCAGCCAAAATTTGGGCAGTGCGAACACTGAAGCTTTCTTT
cdr3_aa: CASSQNLGSANTEAFF

v_call: TRBV28
d_call: TRBD1
j_call: TRBJ1-2
clone_size: -
cdr3_nt: TGTGCCAGCAGATACCCCCCCGGGACAGGGGGCCTCTATGGCTACACCTTC
cdr3_aa: CASRYPPGTGGLYGYTF

v_call: TRBV7-2
d_call: -
j_call: TRBJ1-1
clone_size: once
cdr3_nt: TGTGCCAGCAGCTTAGCGGGCGGGGGCGGTGGGGACACTGAAGCTTTCTTT
cdr3_aa: CASSLAGGGGGDTEAFF

v_call: TRBV5-6
d_call: -
j_call: TRBJ1-4
clone_size: -
cdr3_nt: TGTGCCAGCAGCCCTCCAGGGGCACCAACTAATGAAAAACTGTTTTTT
cdr3_aa: CASSPPGAPTNEKLFF

v_call: TRBV5-1
d_call: -
j_call: TRBJ2-1
clone_size: -
cdr3_nt: TGCGCCAGCAGCTTGGGGGGGCAAAATGAGCAGTTCTTC
cdr3_aa: CASSLGGQNEQFF

v_call: TRBV6-5
d_call: TRBD2
j_call: TRBJ2-5
clone_size: -
cdr3_nt: TGTGCCAGCAGTTACTCGGATAGCGGGATTTGGTCCCAGTACTTC
cdr3_aa: CASSYSDSGIWSQYF

v_call: TRBV18
d_call: TRBD2
j_call: TRBJ2-1
clone_size: -
cdr3_nt: TGTGCCAGCTCACCACGGACTAGCGGGGACAATGAGCAGTTCTTC
cdr3_aa: CASSPRTSGDNEQFF

v_call: TRBV7-9
d_call: TRBD2
j_call: TRBJ2-1
clone_size: -
cdr3_nt: TGTGCCAGCACCCCACTCGTGGCTAGCGGAAGCTCCTACAATGAGCAGTTCTTC
cdr3_aa: CASTPLVASGSSYNEQFF

v_call: TRBV7-2
d_call: TRBD1
j_call: TRBJ1-5
clone_size: -
cdr3_nt: TGTGCCAGCAGCGGGGACAGGGGAAATCAGCCCCAGCATTTT
cdr3_aa: CASSGDRGNQPQHF

v_call: TRBV7-2
d_call: TRBD2
j_call: TRBJ2-7
clone_size: few
cdr3_nt: TGTGCCAGCAGCTTAAGGACTAGCGGAAGGTACGAGCAGTACTTC
cdr3_aa: CASSLRTSGRYEQYF

v_call: TRBV14
d_call: -
j_call: TRBJ1-2
clone_size: -
cdr3_nt: TGTGCCAGCAGCCAAGATATGGCCTATGGCTACACCTTC
cdr3_aa: CASSQDMAYGYTF

v_call: TRBV10-2
d_call: TRBD1
j_call: TRBJ2-7
clone_size: -
cdr3_nt: TGCGCCAGCAGTGAGAATAGGGGGCCGTACGAGCAGTACTTC
cdr3_aa: CASSENRGPYEQYF

v_call: TRBV4-2
d_call: -
j_call: TRBJ1-1
clone_size: few
cdr3_nt: TGTGCCAGCAGAACCCGGACTCTTGCAGGGACAAACACTGAAGCTTTCTTT
cdr3_aa: CASRTRTLAGTNTEAFF